The clone carrying this T cell receptor beta chain was found a few times. These data belong to a study of blood T cell repertoires in COVID-19. Study details: COVID-19 samples from acute and convalescent phases originated in the United States, Italy and Spain. Sample material is recorded as cDNA or gDNA derived from T cells, B-cell-depleted T cells, or PBMCs.

Germline V lookup: CDR1 SGDLS, CDR2 YYNGEE. The CDR3 spans 13 residues. The V end lost 0 bases, the J end lost 0 bases, and 3 bases lay between the germline ends. In the authors' workflow: Reference gene primer amplification gave nucleated cell count estimates. Produced via immunoSEQ multiplex PCR; TCRdb's table is partial and in-frame only. V, J and clone size derive from that table, while D and trimming were established from the DNA sequence. The table has roughly 170,000 clones, about 87% seen once. J is TRBJ1-1 and V is TRBV9, with D unresolved. This TCR derives from a man in his forties or fifties with active or convalescent COVID-19. The sample was peripheral blood. In nucleotides, the CDR3 is TGTGCCAGCAGCGTAGCTTTGAACACTGAAGCTTTCTTT. This translates into CASSVALNTEAFF.